These T cell receptor beta chains were read from a single sample in a study of blood T cells in healthy people across ages. Via MiXCR, TCRdb re-called the 5' RACE reads, giving one row per CDR3 protein. The profile shows over 600,000 distinct CDR3 sequences, roughly 21% of them singletons. Sequenced input: blood. The receptors derive from a man aged 70 or older in good health. CDR3s include the opening cysteine and the closing phenylalanine or tryptophan. D genes are given only for firm matches.

CASSQTGGRSYNEQFF	TRBD1	TRBV14	TRBJ2-1
CASSQVPPGTSGQYF	TRBD2	TRBV3-1	TRBJ2-5
CASSLPQNTGELFF	NA	TRBV19	TRBJ2-2
CASIPRGRGGRTDTQYF	NA	TRBV7-9	TRBJ2-3
CASSDQASGREYF	TRBD2	TRBV25-1	TRBJ2-7
CSATIPGASYEQYF	NA	TRBV20-1	TRBJ2-7
CSARGGGKNIQYF	NA	TRBV20-1	TRBJ2-4
CASGEGAGYTF	TRBD1	TRBV5-1	TRBJ1-2
CASSSEGDEQFF	NA	TRBV3-1	TRBJ2-1
CASSQRLAGGPRLYNEQFF	TRBD2	TRBV3-1	TRBJ2-1
CASSFQRGPTDTQYF	TRBD2	TRBV7-8	TRBJ2-3
CAGSPRQYGYTF	NA	TRBV14	TRBJ1-2
CASSLAPLNTADTQYF	NA	TRBV7-2	TRBJ2-3
CASPGLPGDTQYF	TRBD2	TRBV5-1	TRBJ2-3
CASSMAGTWNTEAFF	NA	TRBV7-2	TRBJ1-1
CSVEGDGRSYEQYF	NA	TRBV29-1	TRBJ2-7
CASSRTGEAYGYTF	TRBD1	TRBV3-1	TRBJ1-2
CSARDIQSGEQYF	NA	TRBV20-1	TRBJ2-7
CASSYTNTNTEAFF	NA	TRBV6-5	TRBJ1-1
CSATTGLAKNIQYF	TRBD1	TRBV20-1	TRBJ2-4
CSVVDEQYF	NA	TRBV29-1	TRBJ2-7
CASSVRGGSSYEQYF	TRBD2	TRBV9	TRBJ2-7
CASGQGTYGYTF	TRBD1	TRBV6-2/TRBV6-3	TRBJ1-2
CASSQPGTRGHEQFF	NA	TRBV4-1	NA
CASSLVSGQISGANVLTF	NA	TRBV7-6	TRBJ2-6
CSARDPRAEAFF	NA	TRBV20-1	TRBJ1-1
CASRATGVETQYF	TRBD1	TRBV28	TRBJ2-5
CSAADGLAVQFF	TRBD2	TRBV20-1	TRBJ2-1
CASLSGRAGNNEQFF	TRBD2	TRBV5-1	TRBJ2-1
CASSPTLSSYNSPLHF	NA	TRBV4-1	TRBJ1-6
CATSRDKGYNEKLFF	NA	TRBV15	TRBJ1-4
CSATTGGGYEQYF	TRBD2	TRBV20-1	NA
CASSFRGESYEQYF	NA	TRBV27	TRBJ2-7
CATGRVLETQYF	NA	TRBV10-3	NA
CASSLEVPEQFF	NA	TRBV11-2	TRBJ2-1
CSASPLTGTSGFNEQFF	TRBD2	TRBV20-1	TRBJ2-1
CTSSLGGTSGSVFETQYF	TRBD2	TRBV7-2	TRBJ2-5
CATSDQRTSGFQETQYF	TRBD2	TRBV24-1	TRBJ2-5
CASSHLEGVSQGYTF	NA	TRBV5-1	TRBJ1-2
CASSPYAGTEGYGYTF	TRBD1	TRBV14	TRBJ1-2